These 28 T cell receptor beta chains came from one sample sequenced in a study of cytomegalovirus exposure and HLA in healthy donors. PCR primers comprised 60 Vbeta and 13 Jbeta primers. The protocol was immunoSEQ multiplex PCR, while the TCRdb copy is restricted to in-frame clones and leaves out a portion. The sample holds 200,000 to 250,000 clones, 65% to 85% seen once. Specimen: PBMCs. These receptors were obtained from a boy aged 2 to 9 in good health and CMV-seronegative.

The chain carries TRBV13 and TRBJ2-6, with unresolved D. The germline V and J ends were trimmed by 2 bases and 1 base, with 9 bases remaining between them. The CDR3 covers 16 residues. The V gene's germline CDR1 is PRHDT and CDR2 FYEKMQ (reference sequence). Here the CDR3 reads CASSLPGLSGANVLTF. CDR3 coding DNA: TGTGCCAGCAGCTTACCCGGGTTGTCTGGGGCCAACGTCCTGACTTTC.

The chain joins TRBV28 to TRBJ1-1, with 7 bases that match TRBD1. The CDR3 loop spans 14 amino acids. Germline values: CDR1 MDHEN, CDR2 SYDVKM. The trim removed 7 bases at V and 4 bases at J, leaving 9 bases unmatched. This CDR3 is CASTETGQSTEAFF. CDR3 coding DNA: TGTGCCAGCACCGAGACAGGGCAAAGCACTGAAGCTTTCTTT.

The rearrangement uses TRBV19 and TRBJ2-7; 7 bases align to TRBD1. The CDR3 extends over 13 amino acids. Germline CDR1 reads LNHDA; CDR2 reads SQIVND (reference sequence). V dropped 4 bases and J dropped 3; count of bases not matched to a gene: 3. CDR3 sequence (DNA): TGTGCCAGTAGTAGGGGGACAGTCTACGAGCAGTACTTC. Amino acids: CASSRGTVYEQYF.

V and J are TRBV11-2 and TRBJ1-1; D not certain. Germline V CDR1 and CDR2: SGHAT, FQNNGV. The ends were cut back, 5 bases at V and 4 bases at J, with 14 bases in the middle. The CDR3 sequence is 14 residues long. The CDR3 spells CASSQSPGITEAFF. The CDR3 DNA follows: TGTGCCAGCAGCCAGAGTCCGGGGATCACTGAAGCTTTCTTT. The whole variable domain, filled in from reference TRBV11-2 and TRBJ1-1, reads EAGVAQSPRYKIIEKRQSVAFWCNPISGHATLYWYQQILGQGPKLLIQFQNNGVVDDSQLPKDRFSAERLKGVDSTLKIQPAKLEDSAVYLCASSQSPGITEAFFGQGTRLTVV.

The chain is built from TRBV5-4 and TRBJ1-1, with D possibly TRBD1 on 6 matching bases. This CDR3 is built from 18 residues. Per the germline V gene, CDR1 is SGHNT and CDR2 is YYREEE (reference sequence). V gave up 0 bases and J gave up 0 bases, with 18 bases separating them. The DNA of the CDR3 is TGTGCCAGCAGCTTGGAAATCCTCGGGGGGCCCATGAACACTGAAGCTTTCTTT. It encodes CASSLEILGGPMNTEAFF.

The chain uses TRBV30 and TRBJ2-5; 7 bases are a match to TRBD1. The V gene's germline CDR1 is GTSNPN and CDR2 SVGIG (reference sequence). There are 13 residues in the CDR3. Losses at the gene ends were 4 bases for V and 5 bases for J; bases not matched to a gene: 7. For the CDR3, the DNA is TGTGCCTGGAATACAGGGGTCGGGGAGACCCAGTACTTC. It yields the protein CAWNTGVGETQYF.

This clone was observed a few times. The rearrangement links TRBV19 to TRBJ1-2, with 8 nucleotides matching TRBD1. V was pared by 6 bases and J by 6 bases, with 3 bases of the junction left unmatched. Germline V CDR1 and CDR2: LNHDA, SQIVND (reference sequence). The CDR3 covers 12 residues. The CDR3 reads CASRPGGDGYTF. CDR3 coding DNA: TGTGCCAGTAGGCCAGGGGGCGATGGCTACACCTTC.

J is TRBJ2-7 and V is TRBV6-6, with TRBD1 matching 12 bases. Germline assignment: CDR1 MNHNY and CDR2 SVGAGI (reference sequence). CDR3 length: 16 residues. Unmatched junction bases numbered 9, after V lost 4 bases and J lost 5 bases. CDR3 sequence: CASSFRSGQGAHEQYF. CDR3 DNA sequence: TGTGCCAGCAGTTTCCGCTCGGGACAGGGGGCCCACGAGCAGTACTTC.

V and J are TRBV30 and TRBJ2-3; TRBD2 is a possible D gene (5 bases). The germline CDR1 and CDR2 sequences are GTSNPN and SVGIG (reference sequence). The V and J ends lost 4 bases and 2 bases respectively, with 13 bases between them. This CDR3 has 14 amino acids. For the CDR3, the DNA is TGTGCCTGGACTTACGGCGGGTTCACAGATACGCAGTATTTT. This sequence encodes CAWTYGGFTDTQYF.

The chain links TRBV13 to TRBJ2-7; 11 bases fit TRBD2. V gave up 5 bases and J gave up 4 bases; unmatched junction bases: 10. The CDR3 contains 16 residues. Looked up from germline, CDR1 is PRHDT and CDR2 is FYEKMQ (reference sequence). The CDR3, as DNA: TGTGCCAGCAGCGCCGCCGGGCTAGCGGGAGGATACGAGCAGTACTTC. Translating gives CASSAAGLAGGYEQYF.

V and J are TRBV5-1 and TRBJ2-7; a possible D gene is TRBD1 (5 bases). Germline CDR1 SGHRS, CDR2 YFSETQ. V lost 6 bases to trimming and J lost 0 bases, with 7 bases between them. This CDR3 has 12 residues. The CDR3 loop reads CASKDSSYEQYF. In DNA, the CDR3 is TGCGCCAGCAAAGACAGCTCCTACGAGCAGTACTTC.

This chain connects TRBV5-6 to TRBJ1-1; TRBD1 aligns across 8 bases. Trimming took 2 bases from V and 6 from J; bases not matched to a gene: 6. The CDR3 length is 14 residues. Germline CDR1 reads SGHDT; CDR2 reads YYEEEE. The CDR3 region is CASSFGQGYAEAFF. The CDR3 nucleotides are TGTGCCAGCAGCTTCGGACAGGGCTACGCTGAAGCTTTCTTT.

The gene calls are TRBV5-1 and TRBJ2-5, with D tentatively TRBD2 (5 bases). The ends were cut back, 0 bases at V and 11 bases at J, with 14 bases in the middle. The CDR3 loop spans 13 amino acids. Germline CDR1 SGHRS, CDR2 YFSETQ. The CDR3 region is CASSLVADGEQYF. The CDR3 DNA is TGCGCCAGCAGCTTGGTGGCAGATGGGGAGCAGTACTTC.

Only a few counts were recorded for this clone. The rearrangement links TRBV5-1 to TRBJ1-1, with a weak D call TRBD1 (6 bases). The CDR3 runs 14 residues. Trimming took off 5 bases at V and 8 bases at J, with 19 bases between the two ends. Germline V gene lookup returns CDR1 SGHRS and CDR2 YFSETQ. The CDR3 region has the DNA TGCGCCAGCAGGGTGACTCTTGGGGGGGGCGAAGCTTTCTTT. Protein: CASRVTLGGGEAFF. The entire variable domain, with the rest obtained from reference TRBV5-1 and TRBJ1-1, is as follows: KAGVTQTPRYLIKTRGQQVTLSCSPISGHRSVSWYQQTPGQGLQFLFEYFSETQRNKGNFPGRFSGRQFSNSRSEMNVSTLELGDSALYLCASRVTLGGGEAFFGQGTRLTVV.

The CDR3 bases are TGTGCCAGCAGCGGGGGTGGTTCAACTAATGAAAAACTGTTTTTT. This sequence encodes CASSGGGSTNEKLFF. J is TRBJ1-4 and V is TRBV6-1; D is perhaps TRBD1 (5 bases). CDR1 is MNHNS, CDR2 SASEGT, per germline. V was clipped by 6 bases and J by 0 bases, with 11 bases between them. The CDR3 is made up of 15 amino acids.

This chain links TRBV27 with TRBJ1-2, with 8 bases aligning to TRBD1. The J segment lost 0 bases and the V segment lost 2 bases, leaving 5 bases of the junction unmatched. There are 16 residues in the CDR3. Germline V gene lookup returns CDR1 MNHEY and CDR2 SMNVEV (reference sequence). The CDR3 nucleotides read TGTGCCAGCAGTTTACTCGGACAGGGATCTAACTATGGCTACACCTTC. Its protein is CASSLLGQGSNYGYTF.

The chain recombines TRBV29-1 with TRBJ2-1, with 8 nucleotides matching TRBD2. The CDR3 sequence is 16 residues long. Germline V CDR1 and CDR2: SQVTM, ANQGSEA. The V segment lost 4 bases and the J segment 7 bases; nucleotides outside the gene matches: 15. CDR3 bases: TGCAGCGTTGCACTAGCGGACATGTGGGGGGAAAATGAGCAGTTCTTC. Protein: CSVALADMWGENEQFF.

CDR3: CASSQDSGGAAEQFF. The CDR3 region has the DNA TGTGCCAGCAGCCAAGATAGCGGGGGGGCCGCTGAGCAGTTCTTC. The rearrangement links TRBV4-2 to TRBJ2-1; 11 bases agree with TRBD2. J was trimmed by 9 bases and V by 0 bases; bases with no gene match: 4. This CDR3 has 15 amino acids. Germline V gene lookup returns CDR1 LGHNA and CDR2 YNFKEQ.

The V gene is TRBV7-2, the J gene TRBJ2-5; tentative D call: TRBD2 (5 bases). Germline values: CDR1 SGHTA, CDR2 FQGNSA. V was trimmed by 1 base and J by 5 bases, leaving 14 bases between them. CDR3 length equals 15 residues. DNA for the CDR3: TGTGCCAGCAGCTTAGTCGCAGGCCGGAGGGAGACCCAGTACTTC. Translation: CASSLVAGRRETQYF.

This chain connects TRBV19 to TRBJ2-1; tentatively, D is TRBD1 (6 bases). The germline V gene has CDR1 LNHDA and CDR2 SQIVND (reference sequence). The V and J ends lost 7 bases and 7 bases respectively, with 17 bases between them. There are 14 residues in the CDR3. As DNA, the CDR3 is TGTGCCAGTACCTCCCCGGGCAGGGGTAATGAGCAGTTCTTC. Translation: CASTSPGRGNEQFF. Filled out from reference TRBV19 and TRBJ2-1, the complete variable domain reads DGGITQSPKYLFRKEGQNVTLSCEQNLNHDAMYWYRQDPGQGLRLIYYSQIVNDFQKGDIAEGYSVSREKKESFPLTVTSAQKNPTAFYLCASTSPGRGNEQFFGPGTRLTVL.

The chain's CDR3 is CATSRVGARYEQYF. The CDR3 DNA sequence: TGTGCCACCAGTCGGGTTGGGGCGCGGTACGAGCAGTACTTC. The J gene is TRBJ2-5, the V gene TRBV15, with D possibly being TRBD1 (5 bases). TRBJ2-7 matches the DNA end more closely, so the J call is doubtful. Germline V gene lookup returns CDR1 LNHNV and CDR2 YYDKDF (reference sequence). CDR3 length: 14 amino acids.

The chain combines TRBV20-1 with TRBJ2-7; D is possibly TRBD2 (5 bases). CDR1 and CDR2 from the germline V gene are DFQATT and SNEGSKA (reference sequence). The CDR3 has 11 residues. With 6 bases removed from V and 7 bases from J, the gap between germline ends came to 13 bases. The CDR3 loop is CSAGIRREQYF. The DNA of the CDR3 is TGCAGTGCCGGGATTCGGCGGGAGCAGTACTTC.

The chain is built from TRBV25-1 and TRBJ2-5; 9 bases line up with TRBD2. CDR1 is MGHDK, CDR2 SYGVNS, per germline. V shed 9 bases and J 5 bases; nucleotides not matched to a gene: 13. This CDR3 region has 15 residues. CDR3 nucleotide sequence: TGTGCCAGTCGCCCCCCAGCGGGAGGTTCGGAGACCCAGTACTTC. This gives the protein CASRPPAGGSETQYF.

V is TRBV7-9 and J is TRBJ2-4; tentatively, D is TRBD2 (6 bases). The ends were cut back, 2 bases at V and 8 bases at J, with 19 bases in the middle. The germline V gene encodes CDR1 SEHNR and CDR2 FQNEAQ (reference sequence). CDR3 length equals 16 residues. This chain's CDR3 is CASSLLEGGTKYIQYF. CDR3 nucleotide sequence: TGTGCCAGCAGCTTATTGGAGGGAGGCACCAAGTACATTCAGTACTTC.

This clone was counted only a few times. The chain employs TRBV2 and TRBJ1-3; D not certain. Germline CDR1 reads SNHLY; CDR2 reads FYNNEI. The CDR3 extends over 15 amino acids. Between the trimmed V and J ends, which lost 1 base and 3 bases, there was a span of 10 bases. In DNA form, the CDR3 reads TGTGCCAGCAGTGAAGGGCGGGGAGGTGGAAACACCATATATTTT. Its translation: CASSEGRGGGNTIYF.

The chain carries TRBV19 and TRBJ2-7, with TRBD2 as a possible D gene (6 bases). V was trimmed by 3 bases and J by 0 bases, leaving 18 bases between them. The CDR3 is 17 amino acids. Per germline, CDR1 LNHDA and CDR2 SQIVND (reference sequence). CDR3: CASSMFAGPSSSYEQYF. DNA for the CDR3: TGTGCCAGTAGTATGTTTGCGGGACCTTCAAGCTCCTACGAGCAGTACTTC.

The chain couples TRBV27 to TRBJ2-3, with TRBD2 identical over 8 bases. Germline-derived CDR1 and CDR2 are MNHEY and SMNVEV (reference sequence). The V segment lost 4 bases and the J segment 6 bases; nucleotides outside the gene matches: 6. The CDR3 is made up of 14 amino acids. The CDR3 loop reads CASSSGGGGDTQYF. CDR3 coding DNA: TGTGCCAGCAGTTCGGGGGGGGGCGGGGATACGCAGTATTTT.

The chain links TRBV6-5 to TRBJ2-5, with 7 bases identical to TRBD1. V was clipped by 2 bases and J by 5 bases; unmatched bases: 5. Germline values: CDR1 MNHEY, CDR2 SVGAGI. The CDR3 contains 14 residues. The CDR3 nucleotides read TGTGCCAGCAGTTACGGGGACAGCCGGGAGACCCAGTACTTC. Its protein product is CASSYGDSRETQYF.